This T cell receptor beta chain was identified in a study of blood T cell repertoires in COVID-19. The method was immunoSEQ multiplex PCR; TCRdb's version includes in-frame clones alone and lacks a portion of them. The sample holds roughly 70,000 clones; approximately 90% are singletons and the top ten take 4.8%. This clone was picked up a small number of times. Sequenced sample: peripheral blood. This sequence originates from a woman aged 55-70 years with active COVID-19.

The CDR3 spells CASSQGSGGNTIYF. The CDR3 DNA sequence: TGTGCCAGCAGCCAAGGATCGGGTGGAAACACCATATATTTT. J is TRBJ1-3 and V is TRBV4-2, with D unclear. Looked up from germline, CDR1 is LGHNA and CDR2 is YNFKEQ. CDR3 length: 14 residues. The ends were cut back, 1 base at V and 3 bases at J, with 7 bases in the middle.